This T cell receptor (beta chain) emerged from a study of cytomegalovirus exposure and HLA in healthy donors. This CDR3 has 15 residues. V lost 5 bases and J lost 4, with 21 bases in between. CDR1 is GTSNPN, CDR2 SVGIG, per germline (reference sequence). It was with 60 Vbeta and 13 Jbeta primers that the PCR ran. Libraries were prepared by immunoSEQ multiplex PCR; TCRdb keeps only in-frame clonotypes and omits some of them. The sample lists tens of thousands of clones; over 55% were seen once. With regard to this clone: What it recognizes is unknown.

Study-wide points: The authors assumed roughly uniform sequencing depth across donors for presence/absence analyses. Earlier analysis found most TCR beta V segments productive about 87% or about 30% of the time.

The sample was PBMCs. The genes are TRBV30 and TRBJ2-7, with D possibly being TRBD2 (6 bases). The TCR originated in a woman aged 30 to 39 in good health and CMV-seronegative. The chain's CDR3 is CAWDPGLALWYEQYF. CDR3 DNA: TGTGCCTGGGACCCGGGACTTGCCTTATGGTACGAGCAGTACTTC.